This entry lists 28 T cell receptor beta chains sequenced from one sample in a study of shared clonotypes between healthy human individuals. Naive CD8 cells lacked CD45RO, underwent positive selection for CCR7 and left out terminally differentiated effector memory CD45RA+ cells. The assay was immunoSEQ multiplex PCR, and TCRdb's table has in-frame clones only and misses some. The table shows around 1,900,000 clones, with roughly 93% occurring only once. Sample: naive CD8+ T cells from PBMCs. The receptors shown here come from a man between 18 and 35 years old in good health. Some clones in this sample may be carry-over from other donors' samples.

This chain links TRBV12-5 with TRBJ1-2; 10 bases match TRBD1. CDR1 and CDR2 from the germline V gene are LGHNT and FRNRAP. This CDR3 has 16 residues. The trim removed 4 bases at V and 4 bases at J, leaving 9 bases unmatched. CDR3 sequence reads: CASGSSGTGDAYGYTF. The CDR3 bases are TGTGCTAGTGGTTCCTCCGGGACAGGGGATGCCTATGGCTACACCTTC. The full variable domain, with the rest looked up from reference TRBV12-5 and TRBJ1-2, is DARVTQTPRHKVTEMGQEVTMRCQPILGHNTVFWYRQTMMQGLELLAYFRNRAPLDDSGMPKDRFSAEMPDATLATLKIQPSEPRDSAVYFCASGSSGTGDAYGYTFGSGTRLTVV.

The genes are TRBV5-1 and TRBJ2-5, with D unclear. V dropped 1 base and J dropped 4 bases, with 11 bases sitting between them. The CDR3 is made up of 14 amino acids. From germline, CDR1 is SGHRS and CDR2 YFSETQ. Here the CDR3 DNA reads TGCGCCAGCAGCTTGTGGCAGGTGGGAGAGACCCAGTACTTC. Protein sequence: CASSLWQVGETQYF. Combining the CDR3 with reference TRBV5-1 and TRBJ2-5 gives the whole variable domain KAGVTQTPRYLIKTRGQQVTLSCSPISGHRSVSWYQQTPGQGLQFLFEYFSETQRNKGNFPGRFSGRQFSNSRSEMNVSTLELGDSALYLCASSLWQVGETQYFGPGTRLLVL.

The CDR3 DNA is TGTGCCAGCATGGGACTAGCGGGAGTCTACGAGCAGTACTTC. Its protein is CASMGLAGVYEQYF. This sequence joins TRBV2 and TRBJ2-7; 14 bases map to TRBD2. Trimming removed 7 bases from V and 3 bases from J; junction bases left unmatched: 2. Per the germline V gene, CDR1 is SNHLY and CDR2 is FYNNEI. The CDR3 covers 14 residues.

This chain uses TRBV25-1 with TRBJ2-7; D remains ambiguous. Germline V gene data show CDR1 as MGHDK and CDR2 as SYGVNS. Trimming pared 3 bases from V and 5 bases from J, leaving 11 bases between. The CDR3 covers 13 residues. Here the CDR3 reads CASSELGKHEQYF. For the CDR3, the DNA is TGTGCCAGCAGTGAGTTAGGGAAACACGAGCAGTACTTC.

The V and J genes are TRBV28 and TRBJ2-7, with 7 bases that match TRBD1. The J segment lost 0 bases and the V segment lost 6 bases, leaving 11 bases of the junction unmatched. Germline assignment: CDR1 MDHEN and CDR2 SYDVKM. This CDR3 comprises 16 residues. The CDR3 DNA follows: TGTGCCAGCAGCCCGATTATCCGGGACAGCTCCTACGAGCAGTACTTC. Protein product: CASSPIIRDSSYEQYF.

DNA for the CDR3: TGCGCCAGCAGCCAATTTGGGCAGGGTGTGAAAAAACTGTTTTTT. Amino acid sequence: CASSQFGQGVKKLFF. The V and J genes are TRBV4-1 and TRBJ1-4; possibly TRBD1 for D (5 bases). The CDR3 totals 15 residues. Trimming stripped 2 bases from V and 9 bases from J, with 16 bases between. Looked up from germline, CDR1 is MGHRA and CDR2 is YSYEKL.

CDR3 protein: CASSLSWVTRTDTQYF. DNA for the CDR3: TGTGCCAGCAGCTTGAGTTGGGTCACGAGGACAGATACGCAGTATTTT. This chain links TRBV7-9 with TRBJ2-3; D unclear. Looked up from germline, CDR1 is SEHNR and CDR2 is FQNEAQ (reference sequence). The V gene lost 3 bases and the J gene lost 3 bases, with 16 bases spanning the gap. The CDR3 has 16 residues.

Concerning this clone itself: The sample contains more than one DNA sequence encoding this CDR3. The V gene is TRBV18, the J gene TRBJ2-7; D perhaps matches TRBD2 (6 bases). CDR1 is KGHSH, CDR2 LQKENI, per germline. The ends were cut back, 6 bases at V and 4 bases at J, with 13 bases in the middle. The CDR3 is 13 residues long. This chain's CDR3 is CASSPGRGYEQYF. As DNA, the CDR3 is TGTGCCAGCTCCCCTGGCCGGGGGTACGAGCAGTACTTC.

As concerns this clone: This sample includes further DNA sequences coding for the same CDR3. V is TRBV7-9 and J is TRBJ2-5; D possibly uses TRBD1 or TRBD2 (6 bases each). Germline V lookup: CDR1 SEHNR, CDR2 FQNEAQ (reference sequence). The CDR3 length is 15 residues. V was shortened by 4 bases and J by 5 bases, with 17 bases between the two germline ends. In DNA, the CDR3 is TGTGCCAGCAGCTCCCCTCACCAGGGGAGGGAGACCCAGTACTTC. It yields the protein CASSSPHQGRETQYF.

The rearrangement links TRBV25-1 to TRBJ2-3; D gene unclear. Trimming removed 5 bases from V and 2 bases from J, with 17 bases in between. The V gene's germline CDR1 is MGHDK and CDR2 SYGVNS. The CDR3 spans 16 residues. The chain's CDR3 is CASSLPVAEFTDTQYF. In DNA, the CDR3 is TGTGCCAGCAGTCTCCCCGTTGCGGAATTCACAGATACGCAGTATTTT. The whole variable domain, remainder taken from reference TRBV25-1 and TRBJ2-3, is EADIYQTPRYLVIGTGKKITLECSQTMGHDKMYWYQQDPGMELHLIHYSYGVNSTEKGDLSSESTVSRIRTEHFPLTLESARPSHTSQYLCASSLPVAEFTDTQYFGPGTRLTVL.

The chain joins TRBV27 to TRBJ2-7, with TRBD1 as a possible D gene (6 bases). Trimming took 6 bases from V and 5 from J, leaving 17 bases between them. Germline V lookup: CDR1 MNHEY, CDR2 SMNVEV (reference sequence). The CDR3 length is 14 residues. The chain's CDR3 is CASSLLTGSDEQYF. The DNA for the CDR3 is TGTGCCAGCAGCCTACTAACAGGGTCCGACGAGCAGTACTTC.

The rearrangement joins TRBV15 to TRBJ1-4, with no clear D. The V and J ends lost 0 bases and 8 bases respectively, with 10 bases between them. This CDR3 comprises 14 residues. From germline, CDR1 is LNHNV and CDR2 YYDKDF (reference sequence). CDR3 region: CATSRDRRNEKLFF. CDR3 DNA: TGTGCCACCAGCAGAGATAGACGGAACGAAAAACTGTTTTTT.

The J gene is TRBJ2-7, the V gene TRBV9, with 16 bases identical to TRBD2. The junction had 5 bases not matched to a gene; V was cut back by 4 bases and J by 7 bases. This CDR3 contains 15 residues. CDR1 SGDLS and CDR2 YYNGEE come from the germline V gene. CDR3 loop: CASSIQGLAGGEQYF. CDR3 bases: TGTGCCAGCAGCATCCAGGGACTAGCGGGAGGGGAGCAGTACTTC.

The chain is built from TRBV28 and TRBJ2-5; D remains unclear. Looked up from germline, CDR1 is MDHEN and CDR2 is SYDVKM. Trimming removed 1 base from V and 1 base from J, with 10 bases in between. CDR3 length: 15 residues. For the CDR3, the DNA is TGTGCCAGCAGTTTATACAACAGAGCCCAAGAGACCCAGTACTTC. Amino acid sequence: CASSLYNRAQETQYF.

V is TRBV9 and J is TRBJ2-3; 10 nucleotides line up with TRBD2. This CDR3 spans 16 amino acids. Trimming took 0 bases from V and 5 from J; bases not matched to a gene: 6. Germline V gene data show CDR1 as SGDLS and CDR2 as YYNGEE. The CDR3 reads CASSVGLAGARDTQYF. CDR3 bases: TGTGCCAGCAGCGTAGGGCTAGCGGGAGCTAGAGATACGCAGTATTTT.

The chain combines TRBV7-9 with TRBJ2-2, with 8 bases matching TRBD1. Germline V CDR1 and CDR2: SEHNR, FQNEAQ (reference sequence). The CDR3 covers 16 residues. Losses at the gene ends were 3 bases for V and 1 base for J; bases not matched to a gene: 4. The CDR3 is CASSFRQGMNTGELFF. CDR3 coding DNA: TGTGCCAGCAGCTTTCGACAGGGGATGAACACCGGGGAGCTGTTTTTT.

This chain connects TRBV10-2 to TRBJ2-1; weak D call: TRBD2 (6 bases). Trimming cost V 7 bases and J 8 bases, with 24 bases left between them. CDR3 length: 16 amino acids. The germline V gene has CDR1 WSHSY and CDR2 SAAADI. CDR3 protein: CASTPTGVAVLDEQFF. In nucleotides, the CDR3 is TGCGCCAGCACCCCAACCGGGGTAGCGGTCTTGGATGAGCAGTTCTTC.

The V and J genes are TRBV27 and TRBJ2-1, with unresolved D. Trimming pared 8 bases from V and 6 bases from J, leaving 11 bases between. CDR1 is MNHEY, CDR2 SMNVEV, per germline (reference sequence). This CDR3 is built from 12 residues. CDR3 amino acids: CASSMTLNEQFF. The CDR3, as DNA: TGTGCCAGCTCCATGACCCTCAATGAGCAGTTCTTC.

The chain links TRBV6-6 to TRBJ1-2, with D unclear. The germline V gene has CDR1 MNHNY and CDR2 SVGAGI (reference sequence). The CDR3 is made up of 14 amino acids. Between the trimmed V and J ends, which lost 2 bases and 7 bases, there was a span of 14 bases. The CDR3 spells CASSYTRASSGYTF. In DNA form, the CDR3 reads TGTGCCAGCAGTTACACTCGGGCCTCTTCTGGCTACACCTTC.

V and J are TRBV15 and TRBJ2-1; no reliable D call. Germline CDR1 is LNHNV and CDR2 is YYDKDF (reference sequence). The CDR3 runs 13 residues. Trimming stripped 4 bases from V and 5 bases from J, with 9 bases between. CDR3 sequence (DNA): TGTGCCACCAGCACGTACACGGACAATGAGCAGTTCTTC. This encodes CATSTYTDNEQFF.

The table lists this clone with a count of one. This chain links TRBV7-6 with TRBJ1-1; D gene unclear. Germline V gives CDR1 SGHVS, CDR2 FNYEAQ. The ends were cut back, 0 bases at V and 3 bases at J, with 5 bases in the middle. There are 13 residues in the CDR3. CDR3 sequence: CASSLAGYTEAFF. The CDR3 nucleotides are TGTGCCAGCAGCTTAGCGGGGTACACTGAAGCTTTCTTT.

The chain has TRBV28 and TRBJ2-7, with 9 bases that match TRBD1. The CDR3 is 15 residues long. Germline lookup yields CDR1 MDHEN and CDR2 SYDVKM. Trimming removed 6 bases from V and 6 bases from J; junction bases left unmatched: 12. In nucleotides, the CDR3 is TGTGCCAGCAGGGCCGGGACAGGGTTTCTTTCCGAGCAGTACTTC. This sequence encodes CASRAGTGFLSEQYF.

This chain links TRBV28 with TRBJ2-1, with D maybe TRBD1 (6 bases). Germline-derived CDR1 and CDR2 are MDHEN and SYDVKM. V lost 5 bases, J lost 8 bases, and 19 bases lay in between. The CDR3 extends over 15 amino acids. This CDR3 reads CASSTRQEVMDEQFF. The CDR3 nucleotides read TGTGCCAGCAGTACGCGACAGGAGGTAATGGATGAGCAGTTCTTC.

The chain is built from TRBV27 and TRBJ2-7, with D perhaps matching TRBD1 (6 bases). The V and J ends lost 3 bases and 2 bases respectively, with 11 bases between them. Germline loops: CDR1 MNHEY, CDR2 SMNVEV (reference sequence). The CDR3 contains 14 residues. The DNA for the CDR3 is TGTGCCAGCAGTTTTACAGGGCTCCCCTACGAGCAGTACTTC. It yields the protein CASSFTGLPYEQYF.

The sample holds a few counts of this clone. This chain connects TRBV19 to TRBJ1-4; unclear D gene. V shed 6 bases and J shed 0 bases, with 8 bases lying between them. The CDR3 has 14 residues. Per the germline V gene, CDR1 is LNHDA and CDR2 is SQIVND (reference sequence). The CDR3 sequence: CASSKGATNEKLFF. DNA for the CDR3: TGTGCCAGTAGCAAGGGAGCAACTAATGAAAAACTGTTTTTT.

The V call is TRBV11-2, the J call TRBJ2-7; D assignment may be TRBD1 or TRBD2 (5 bases each). The CDR3 extends over 15 amino acids. Germline CDR1 and CDR2: SGHAT and FQNNGV. V lost 3 bases, J lost 2 bases, and 14 bases lay in between. CDR3 bases: TGTGCCAGCAGCTTGCCCGGGACGGCCACCTACGAGCAGTACTTC. It encodes CASSLPGTATYEQYF.

As DNA, the CDR3 is TGTGCCAGCAGCGACCCTGGAAACACCATATATTTT. Its translation is CASSDPGNTIYF. The gene calls are TRBV27 and TRBJ1-3; the D is unclear. Trimming shortened V by 6 bases and J by 2 bases, and 5 bases separated the two germline ends. In germline, CDR1 is MNHEY, CDR2 SMNVEV (reference sequence). The CDR3 loop spans 12 amino acids.

The chain recombines TRBV6-5 with TRBJ1-1; no firm D call. The CDR3 consists of 14 residues. Per germline, CDR1 MNHEY and CDR2 SVGAGI. The V end lost 4 bases, the J end lost 1 base, and 10 bases lay between the germline ends. The CDR3 loop is CASSSPTKNTEAFF. For the CDR3, the DNA is TGTGCCAGCAGTTCCCCGACAAAGAACACTGAAGCTTTCTTT.